This entry features one T cell receptor (beta chain) sequence. The table came from immunoSEQ multiplex PCR; TCRdb's copy has only in-frame clones and leaves some out. The sample includes around 69,000 clones, about 90% seen only once; the top ten take 2% to 2.5%. Germline loops: CDR1 SGHRS, CDR2 YFSETQ. The J segment lost 4 bases and the V segment lost 2 bases, leaving 11 bases of the junction unmatched. This CDR3 contains 16 residues. The data derive from a study of T cell changes during pregnancy in multiple sclerosis. V and J are TRBV5-1 and TRBJ2-5; 7 nucleotides align to TRBD2. This sequence originates from a female donor in good health, enrolled as a control in a pregnancy study. The specimen was peripheral blood, collected in the second trimester of pregnancy. The CDR3 coding sequence is TGCGCCAGCAGCTTCCGACAAGCGGGACTGGTAGAGACCCAGTACTTC. Protein product: CASSFRQAGLVETQYF.